Below are 6 T cell receptor beta chains sequenced from a single sample in a study of shared clonotypes between healthy human individuals. In the naive CD8 group, cells lacked CD45RO and were positively selected for CCR7, so terminally differentiated effector memory CD45RA+ cells were left out. The method was immunoSEQ multiplex PCR; TCRdb's version includes in-frame clones alone and lacks a portion of them. The sample has about 2.2 million clones, around 93% seen once. The sequenced sample was naive CD8+ T cells from PBMCs. The receptor source for this set is a man aged 18 to 29 in good health. Some clones in this sample may be carry-over from other donors' samples.

The V and J genes are TRBV5-6 and TRBJ2-7; TRBD1 agrees at 9 bases. This CDR3 contains 15 residues. J gave up 4 bases and V 4 bases, and 9 bases lay outside the gene matches. The germline V gene has CDR1 SGHDT and CDR2 YYEEEE. Written as DNA, the CDR3 is TGTGCCAGCAGCCGACAGGGGGAAGCACTGTACGAGCAGTACTTC. It translates to CASSRQGEALYEQYF. The whole variable domain, filled in from reference TRBV5-6 and TRBJ2-7, reads DAGVTQSPTHLIKTRGQQVTLRCSPKSGHDTVSWYQQALGQGPQFIFQYYEEEERQRGNFPDRFSGHQFPNYSSELNVNALLLGDSALYLCASSRQGEALYEQYFGPGTRLTVT.

This clone showed up just once. The chain has TRBV7-8 and TRBJ2-7; TRBD1 might be the D (6 bases). V was trimmed by 5 bases and J by 2 bases, leaving 16 bases between them. The germline V gene has CDR1 SGHVS and CDR2 FQNEAQ. The CDR3 runs to 15 residues. In DNA form, the CDR3 reads TGTGCCAGCAGCCCCCAAGAGGGGGTTCCCTACGAGCAGTACTTC. Protein product: CASSPQEGVPYEQYF. Full variable domain (outside the CDR3, taken from reference TRBV7-8 and TRBJ2-7): GAGVSQSPRYKVAKRGQDVALRCDPISGHVSLFWYQQALGQGPEFLTYFQNEAQLDKSGLPSDRFFAERPEGSVSTLKIQRTQQEDSAVYLCASSPQEGVPYEQYFGPGTRLTVT.

Note on this clone: The sample carries other DNA sequences with the same CDR3. The V and J genes are TRBV5-6 and TRBJ2-5; D remains ambiguous. Germline lookup yields CDR1 SGHDT and CDR2 YYEEEE. The CDR3 contains 13 residues. V dropped 4 bases and J dropped 1 base, with 8 bases sitting between them. CDR3 loop: CASSLGSQETQYF. In DNA, the CDR3 is TGTGCCAGCAGCCTTGGATCCCAAGAGACCCAGTACTTC.

The V gene is TRBV4-3, the J gene TRBJ2-1; 13 bases are shared with TRBD2. The V and J ends lost 4 bases and 10 bases, in that order; junction bases with no gene match: 10. Germline V CDR1 and CDR2: LGHNA, YSLEER. The CDR3 has 16 amino acids. The CDR3 here is CASSLLGLAGPEEQFF. In nucleotides, the CDR3 is TGCGCCAGCAGCCTGCTGGGACTAGCGGGACCTGAAGAGCAGTTCTTC.

The chain links TRBV11-2 to TRBJ2-5; D perhaps matches TRBD1 (6 bases). The germline V and J ends were trimmed by 3 bases and 3 bases, with 14 bases remaining between them. Per the germline V gene, CDR1 is SGHAT and CDR2 is FQNNGV. This CDR3 has 15 residues. CDR3 amino acids: CASSFLGTNKETQYF. CDR3 coding DNA: TGTGCCAGCAGCTTCCTCGGGACAAATAAAGAGACCCAGTACTTC.

The chain combines TRBV27 with TRBJ1-2, with TRBD1 identical over 9 bases. The CDR3 is 14 residues long. V lost 4 bases to trimming and J lost 3 bases; unmatched junction nucleotides: 3. Germline-derived CDR1 and CDR2 are MNHEY and SMNVEV (reference sequence). The CDR3 region is CASSSRDRDYGYTF. The CDR3 DNA reads as TGTGCCAGCAGTTCCCGGGACAGGGACTATGGCTACACCTTC.